One sample yielded the 5 T cell receptor beta chains listed below, sequenced in a study of cytomegalovirus exposure and HLA in healthy donors. Researchers ran the PCR with 60 Vbeta and 13 Jbeta primers. Assay: immunoSEQ multiplex PCR; the TCRdb copy retains only in-frame clones and omits some. The sample holds 120,000 or so clones, about 75% seen once. The sequencing input was PBMCs. Receptors originate from a woman aged 40 to 50 in good health and CMV-seropositive.

The chain combines TRBV28 with TRBJ1-6, with D maybe TRBD1 (5 bases). With 3 bases removed from V and 7 bases from J, the gap between germline ends came to 13 bases. Germline lookup yields CDR1 MDHEN and CDR2 SYDVKM. The CDR3 contains 15 residues. CDR3 sequence reads: CASSFPGRNNSPLHF. In nucleotides, the CDR3 is TGTGCCAGCAGTTTCCCAGGGCGGAACAATTCACCCCTCCACTTT.

The chain has TRBV2 and TRBJ1-1; D is unresolved. Germline CDR1 and CDR2: SNHLY and FYNNEI. The CDR3 consists of 13 residues. Between the trimmed V and J ends, which lost 7 bases and 8 bases, there was a span of 17 bases. Written as DNA, the CDR3 is TGTGCCAGCATGCAGGATGGCATGTCGGAAGCTTTCTTT. This encodes CASMQDGMSEAFF.

This clone was counted once. This chain joins TRBV7-9 and TRBJ1-4, with 8 bases that match TRBD1. This CDR3 has 15 residues. V was clipped by 5 bases and J by 7 bases; unmatched bases: 9. CDR1 is SEHNR and CDR2 is FQNEAQ in the germline V gene (reference sequence). In nucleotides, the CDR3 is TGTGCCAGCAGCAAGCAAACAGGGGGAGGTGAAAAACTGTTTTTT. It is translated as CASSKQTGGGEKLFF.

The rearrangement uses TRBV5-4 and TRBJ2-7, with D possibly matching TRBD2 (7 bases). This CDR3 spans 16 amino acids. CDR1 is SGHNT, CDR2 YYREEE, per germline (reference sequence). Trimming took off 4 bases at V and 2 bases at J, with 19 bases between the two ends. CDR3 nucleotide sequence: TGTGCCAGCAGCAGGGGGGGGTCAGTAAAGACCTACGAGCAGTACTTC. It specifies CASSRGGSVKTYEQYF.

The CDR3: CASSLTGQGPSGANVLTF. The CDR3 DNA is TGTGCCAGCAGCTTAACAGGACAGGGGCCCTCTGGGGCCAACGTCCTGACTTTC. This chain joins TRBV7-9 and TRBJ2-6; TRBD1 matches at 9 bases. Trimming cost V 2 bases and J 0 bases; bases outside gene matches: 5. The length of the CDR3 is 18 residues. CDR1 is SEHNR and CDR2 is FQNEAQ in the germline V gene (reference sequence). The variable domain in full, with the rest retrieved from reference TRBV7-9 and TRBJ2-6, is DTGVSQNPRHKITKRGQNVTFRCDPISEHNRLYWYRQTLGQGPEFLTYFQNEAQLEKSRLLSDRFSAERPKGSFSTLEIQRTEQGDSAMYLCASSLTGQGPSGANVLTFGAGSRLTVL.